This T cell receptor (beta chain) was identified during a study of T cells in tuberculosis. Findings and limits, study-wide: Shorter CDR3-alpha in active tuberculosis partly drove smaller distances. Smaller distances to GMM-specific TCRs suggested their expansion in active tuberculosis.

Time point here: new active TB diagnosis, blood taken before or within 7 days of starting treatment. HIV-seronegative South African adults aged 18 years or older had newly diagnosed active tuberculosis. About this clone itself: Antigen unknown.

Profiling relied on immunoSEQ multiplex PCR, and the TCRdb table lists in-frame clones only, not all of them. Among about 38,000 clones listed, approximately 95% were seen once. The CDR3 length is 17 residues. The germline CDR1 and CDR2 sequences are SEHNR and FQNEAQ (reference sequence). Trimming cost V 2 bases and J 7 bases; bases outside gene matches: 13. This material consisted of PBMCs, taken at tuberculosis diagnosis. The rearrangement joins TRBV7-9 to TRBJ2-1, with 8 bases matching TRBD1. This receptor was taken from an adult with tuberculosis. CDR3 residues: CASSLKSAGGASNEQFF. The CDR3 DNA follows: TGTGCCAGCAGCTTAAAGTCGGCAGGGGGCGCAAGTAATGAGCAGTTCTTC.